This passage covers 20 T cell receptor beta chains from one sample sequenced in a study of blood T cell repertoires in COVID-19 (dated by TCRdb to 2018 to 2020). Library prep was done by the immunoSEQ multiplex PCR assay. This is the immuneACCESS table as TCRdb keeps it, with only in-frame sequences that have V and J called. A part of the clones is gone; compared with another copy, unresolved V genes explain less than half, and the rest is unexplained. Recorded for this sample are approximately 250,000 clones; 75% to 95% of them occurred a single time. Roughly 2.9% of the sample rests with the top ten. Specimen: PBMCs or T cells enriched from blood (not recorded which). These receptors were obtained from a man between 40 and 49 years old who had been exposed to COVID-19.

The chain employs TRBV7-9 and TRBJ1-2, with 10 bases that match TRBD1. Germline V gene data show CDR1 as SEHNR and CDR2 as FQNEAQ (reference sequence). With 5 bases clipped from V and 4 bases from J, the junction kept 13 bases outside the gene matches. This CDR3 has 17 residues. The DNA for the CDR3 is TGTGCCAGCAGCCAAAAGCGGAGGGGACAGGGGTTCTATGGCTACACCTTC. Protein product: CASSQKRRGQGFYGYTF.

The chain couples TRBV6-5 to TRBJ2-3, with 9 positions matching TRBD2. Germline V gene data show CDR1 as MNHEY and CDR2 as SVGAGI. CDR3 size: 14 residues. Trimming at V came to 6 bases and at J to 1 base, leaving 2 bases not matched to a gene. The DNA of the CDR3 is TGTGCCAGCAGGCCTAGCGGGGGCACAGATACGCAGTATTTT. It encodes CASRPSGGTDTQYF.

The V and J genes are TRBV18 and TRBJ2-5, with 10 bases lining up with TRBD1. Germline CDR1 and CDR2: KGHSH and LQKENI. This CDR3 is 14 amino acids long. Trimming cost V 4 bases and J 5 bases; bases outside gene matches: 4. In DNA, the CDR3 is TGTGCCAGCTCACAACGACAGGGGGCGGAGACCCAGTACTTC. Translated, it gives CASSQRQGAETQYF.

CDR3 coding DNA: TGTGCCAGCAGCTCCCGCGTTGGCGGAGGGAGCAATGAGCAGTTCTTC. Its translation is CASSSRVGGGSNEQFF. The chain combines TRBV5-4 with TRBJ2-1; tentatively, D is TRBD2 (6 bases). The CDR3 loop spans 16 amino acids. Germline V lookup: CDR1 SGHNT, CDR2 YYREEE (reference sequence). Trimming took off 3 bases at V and 6 bases at J, with 19 bases between the two ends.

The chain links TRBV9 to TRBJ2-3; 10 nucleotides agree with TRBD1. The germline V gene encodes CDR1 SGDLS and CDR2 YYNGEE. After removal of 1 base from V and 3 bases from J, the junction contained 8 bases not matched to a gene. The CDR3 consists of 17 residues. As DNA, the CDR3 is TGTGCCAGCAGCGTATCGGGACAGGGGCACGGGACAGATACGCAGTATTTT. Its protein product is CASSVSGQGHGTDTQYF.

This CDR3 is CASSLCFWGLSSCEQFF. For the CDR3, the DNA is TGTGCCAGCAGCTTATGCTTCTGGGGACTAAGCAGCTGTGAGCAGTTCTTC. The chain couples TRBV7-9 to TRBJ2-1; TRBD2 agrees at 7 bases. CDR3 length equals 17 residues. Germline values: CDR1 SEHNR, CDR2 FQNEAQ (reference sequence). The V segment lost 2 bases and the J segment 9 bases; nucleotides outside the gene matches: 16.

V is TRBV30 and J is TRBJ1-6; D is undetermined. CDR1 GTSNPN and CDR2 SVGIG come from the germline V gene (reference sequence). Trimming removed 0 bases at V and 10 bases at J, with 4 bases between. The CDR3 sequence is 11 residues long. CDR3 nucleotide sequence: TGTGCCTGGAGTGTTAAATCACCCCTCCACTTT. It codes for CAWSVKSPLHF.

The chain carries TRBV10-3 and TRBJ2-2, with 8 bases aligning to TRBD1. The junction had 9 bases not matched to a gene; V was cut back by 3 bases and J by 6 bases. This CDR3 spans 16 amino acids. Germline CDR1 reads ENHRY; CDR2 reads SYGVKD. The CDR3, as DNA: TGTGCCATCAGTGACCGGACAGGGAAGGCGGCCGGGGAGCTGTTTTTT. Its protein is CAISDRTGKAAGELFF.

The chain carries TRBV4-2 and TRBJ2-1, with a tentative D call TRBD2 (5 bases). Trimming shortened V by 0 bases and J by 4 bases, and 19 bases separated the two germline ends. Germline CDR1 is LGHNA and CDR2 is YNFKEQ. The CDR3 has 18 residues. The chain's CDR3 is CASSQDGTLSGSYNEQFF. The CDR3, as DNA: TGTGCCAGCAGCCAAGATGGAACCCTAAGCGGCTCATACAATGAGCAGTTCTTC.

V gene TRBV4-2 combines with J gene TRBJ1-1; no clear D gene. The V and J ends lost 4 bases and 0 bases respectively, with 15 bases between them. CDR3 size: 16 residues. Looked up from germline, CDR1 is LGHNA and CDR2 is YNFKEQ. The chain's CDR3 is CASSPETAYMNTEAFF. CDR3 DNA: TGTGCCAGCAGCCCAGAAACAGCATACATGAACACTGAAGCTTTCTTT.

DNA of the CDR3: TGTGCCAGCAGTTTATTGGAGTCCTACGAGCAGTACTTC. Its protein is CASSLLESYEQYF. This chain links TRBV12-3 or TRBV12-4 with TRBJ2-7, with D unresolved. This CDR3 has 13 amino acids. V was pared by 2 bases and J by 1 base, with 6 bases between.

This sequence joins TRBV28 and TRBJ1-1; no firm D call. CDR3 length: 16 amino acids. Trimming pared 7 bases from V and 0 bases from J, leaving 18 bases between. Germline values: CDR1 MDHEN, CDR2 SYDVKM. The CDR3 loop is CASISRQITMNTEAFF. The CDR3 DNA sequence: TGTGCCAGCATCAGCCGGCAGATCACTATGAACACTGAAGCTTTCTTT.

The chain employs TRBV11-2 and TRBJ2-1; the match to TRBD2 covers 13 bases. The CDR3 totals 15 residues. V shed 5 bases, J shed 7 bases, and the junction held 5 bases outside the gene matches. Germline CDR1 is SGHAT and CDR2 is FQNNGV. The CDR3 DNA reads TGTGCCAGCAGCGTAACTAGCGGGAGGGATAATGAGCAGTTCTTC. Translation gives CASSVTSGRDNEQFF.

The rearrangement links TRBV3-1 (or the pseudogene TRBV3-2) to TRBJ1-1, with 9 nucleotides matching TRBD1. Losses at the gene ends were 5 bases for V and 5 bases for J; bases not matched to a gene: 6. The CDR3 length is 14 residues. CDR1 is LGHDT and CDR2 is YNNKEL in the germline V gene (reference sequence). For the CDR3, the DNA is TGTGCCAGCAGCTACGGGACAGGGAGAACTGAAGCTTTCTTT. This gives the protein CASSYGTGRTEAFF.

The J gene is TRBJ2-5, the V gene TRBV4-3, with TRBD2 matching 9 bases. This CDR3 region has 16 residues. V lost 4 bases and J lost 4; bases outside the gene matches: 10. Germline V gives CDR1 LGHNA, CDR2 YSLEER. As DNA, the CDR3 is TGCGCCAGCAGCCGGGATAGCGGGAGCGCGGGAGAGACCCAGTACTTC. Translated, it gives CASSRDSGSAGETQYF.

This chain uses TRBV7-9 with TRBJ2-1; D might be TRBD2 (5 bases). The CDR3 sequence is 15 residues long. Trimming took 5 bases from V and 0 from J, leaving 11 bases between them. From germline, CDR1 is SEHNR and CDR2 FQNEAQ (reference sequence). This chain's CDR3 is CASSAGEYSYNEQFF. CDR3 bases: TGTGCCAGCAGCGCCGGGGAATACTCCTACAATGAGCAGTTCTTC.

The chain has TRBV4-3 and TRBJ2-3; 7 bases map to TRBD2. Germline assignment: CDR1 LGHNA and CDR2 YSLEER. This CDR3 has 16 residues. V trimming: 1 base; J trimming: 2 bases; junction bases outside the gene matches: 6. Written as DNA, the CDR3 is TGCGCCAGCAGCCAAGCATTCAGCGGGATCACAGATACGCAGTATTTT. As protein: CASSQAFSGITDTQYF.

The J gene is TRBJ1-6, the V gene TRBV5-1; 7 bases are shared with TRBD1. Germline CDR1 SGHRS, CDR2 YFSETQ. This CDR3 has 16 amino acids. V gave up 1 base and J gave up 6 bases; unmatched junction bases: 7. CDR3 DNA sequence: TGCGCCAGCAGCTTGAGGGCGACAGGGCTTAATTCACCCCTCCACTTT. This gives the protein CASSLRATGLNSPLHF.

V usage is TRBV5-8 and J usage is TRBJ1-1, with 7 nucleotides matching TRBD1. CDR1 SGHTS and CDR2 YDEGEE come from the germline V gene. There are 15 residues in the CDR3. V trimming: 0 bases; J trimming: 3 bases; junction bases outside the gene matches: 5. The CDR3 sequence: CASSLEAGGYTEAFF. CDR3 nucleotides: TGTGCCAGCAGCTTGGAGGCAGGGGGATACACTGAAGCTTTCTTT. The full variable domain, in which reference TRBV5-8 and TRBJ1-1 provide the parts outside the CDR3, is EAGVTQSPTHLIKTRGQQATLRCSPISGHTSVYWYQQALGLGLQFLLWYDEGEERNRGNFPPRFSGRQFPNYSSELNVNALELEDSALYLCASSLEAGGYTEAFFGQGTRLTVV.

The genes are TRBV5-6 and TRBJ2-2; D not resolved. Per the germline V gene, CDR1 is SGHDT and CDR2 is YYEEEE. The CDR3 has 18 amino acids. V lost 4 bases to trimming and J lost 0 bases, with 19 bases between them. CDR3 sequence: CASSLPNFLYSNTGELFF. The CDR3 DNA reads as TGTGCCAGCAGCCTACCGAACTTTTTGTACTCGAACACCGGGGAGCTGTTTTTT. Full variable domain (outside the CDR3, taken from reference TRBV5-6 and TRBJ2-2): DAGVTQSPTHLIKTRGQQVTLRCSPKSGHDTVSWYQQALGQGPQFIFQYYEEEERQRGNFPDRFSGHQFPNYSSELNVNALLLGDSALYLCASSLPNFLYSNTGELFFGEGSRLTVL.